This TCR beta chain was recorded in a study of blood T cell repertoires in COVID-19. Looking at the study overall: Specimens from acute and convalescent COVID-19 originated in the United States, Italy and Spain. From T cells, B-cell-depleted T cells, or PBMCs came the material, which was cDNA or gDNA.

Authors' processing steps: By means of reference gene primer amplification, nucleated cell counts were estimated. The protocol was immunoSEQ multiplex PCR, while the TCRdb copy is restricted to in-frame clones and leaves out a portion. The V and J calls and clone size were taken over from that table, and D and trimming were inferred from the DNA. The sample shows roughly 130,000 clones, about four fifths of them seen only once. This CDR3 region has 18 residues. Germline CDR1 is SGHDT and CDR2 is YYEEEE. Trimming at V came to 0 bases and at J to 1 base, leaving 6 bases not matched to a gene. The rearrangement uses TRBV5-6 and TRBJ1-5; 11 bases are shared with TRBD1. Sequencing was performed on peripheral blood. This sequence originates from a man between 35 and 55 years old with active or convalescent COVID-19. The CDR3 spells CASSLGTGGLGSNQPQHF. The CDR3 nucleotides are TGTGCCAGCAGCTTGGGGACAGGGGGCCTTGGGAGCAATCAGCCCCAGCATTTT. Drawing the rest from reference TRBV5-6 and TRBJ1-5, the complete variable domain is DAGVTQSPTHLIKTRGQQVTLRCSPKSGHDTVSWYQQALGQGPQFIFQYYEEEERQRGNFPDRFSGHQFPNYSSELNVNALLLGDSALYLCASSLGTGGLGSNQPQHFGDGTRLSIL.